Below, 18 T cell receptor beta chains from the same sample are listed, as sequenced in a study of T cell repertoires in ileal Crohn's disease. Clones were sequenced by immunoSEQ multiplex PCR, and TCRdb holds only the in-frame ones, with some missing. This repertoire shows about 14,000 clones, 80% to 90% found once; its top ten account for 6.5%. The sequencing input was ileal tissue. The receptors were gathered from an adult with Crohn's disease.

This chain joins TRBV7-8 and TRBJ2-1, with 10 bases matching TRBD1. V trimming: 3 bases; J trimming: 2 bases; junction bases outside the gene matches: 4. CDR3 size: 16 residues. Germline V gene data show CDR1 as SGHVS and CDR2 as FQNEAQ. The chain's CDR3 is CASSFWTGGTYNEQFF. The DNA of the CDR3 is TGTGCCAGCAGCTTCTGGACAGGGGGAACCTACAATGAGCAGTTCTTC. The full variable domain, with the rest looked up from reference TRBV7-8 and TRBJ2-1, is GAGVSQSPRYKVAKRGQDVALRCDPISGHVSLFWYQQALGQGPEFLTYFQNEAQLDKSGLPSDRFFAERPEGSVSTLKIQRTQQEDSAVYLCASSFWTGGTYNEQFFGPGTRLTVL.

The chain uses TRBV10-3 and TRBJ1-2; TRBD1 matches at 9 bases. Germline assignment: CDR1 ENHRY and CDR2 SYGVKD. The V segment lost 6 bases and the J segment 4 bases; nucleotides outside the gene matches: 6. The CDR3 length is 14 residues. As DNA, the CDR3 is TGTGCCATCAGGGCCGGGACAGGGTCCTATGGCTACACCTTC. It encodes CAIRAGTGSYGYTF.

This clone is categorized as medium-sized. DNA of the CDR3: TGTGCCAGCAGCCCACCTACAGGGGCTGGAAACACCATATATTTT. This encodes CASSPPTGAGNTIYF. The chain uses TRBV5-4 and TRBJ1-3; 7 bases map to TRBD1. The CDR3 is 15 amino acids. The V gene's germline CDR1 is SGHNT and CDR2 YYREEE (reference sequence). V gave up 4 bases and J gave up 2 bases; unmatched junction bases: 6.

Worth noting for this clone: The same CDR3 is also encoded by other DNA sequences in this sample. V gene TRBV2 combines with J gene TRBJ1-5; weak D call: TRBD1 (6 bases). V lost 4 bases and J lost 2, with 9 bases in between. Germline loops: CDR1 SNHLY, CDR2 FYNNEI. This CDR3 region has 14 residues. The CDR3 DNA sequence: TGTGCCAGCAGTGCACAGGGCGGCAATCAGCCCCAGCATTTT. Protein sequence: CASSAQGGNQPQHF.

The rearrangement joins TRBV6-5 to TRBJ1-2; tentative D call: TRBD1 (6 bases). The germline V gene has CDR1 MNHEY and CDR2 SVGAGI. This CDR3 spans 14 amino acids. V lost 4 bases and J 4 bases, leaving 13 bases between the germline ends. The CDR3 DNA follows: TGTGCCAGCAGTTTCCCGGGACAAATCTATGGCTACACCTTC. Protein product: CASSFPGQIYGYTF.

This chain links TRBV6-5 with TRBJ2-7; TRBD1 might be the D (6 bases). Trimming shortened V by 8 bases and J by 3 bases, and 11 bases separated the two germline ends. The CDR3 length is 12 residues. The germline gives CDR1 MNHEY, CDR2 SVGAGI. The CDR3 coding sequence is TGTGCCAGCCACGGACAGTTCTACGAGCAGTACTTC. It yields the protein CASHGQFYEQYF.

The chain couples TRBV28 to TRBJ2-3; D unclear. Germline CDR1 MDHEN, CDR2 SYDVKM. V gave up 4 bases and J gave up 0 bases, with 5 bases separating them. The CDR3 spans 13 residues. The CDR3 sequence is CASSSTSTDTQYF. The CDR3 DNA reads as TGTGCCAGCAGTTCCACTAGCACAGATACGCAGTATTTT.

The chain combines TRBV15 with TRBJ1-6, with a possible D match to TRBD1 (5 bases). In germline, CDR1 is LNHNV, CDR2 YYDKDF (reference sequence). Trimming pared 1 base from V and 14 bases from J, leaving 12 bases between. The CDR3 has 13 amino acids. CDR3 loop: CATSRVVGGALHF. Written as DNA, the CDR3 is TGTGCCACCAGCAGAGTGGTCGGAGGGGCCCTCCACTTT.

V and J are TRBV5-1 and TRBJ2-2, with TRBD2 matching over 12 bases. Per germline, CDR1 SGHRS and CDR2 YFSETQ. The V and J ends lost 4 bases and 4 bases, in that order; junction bases with no gene match: 8. The CDR3 consists of 17 residues. The CDR3 loop reads CASSDQPSGRATGELFF. Written as DNA, the CDR3 is TGCGCCAGCAGCGACCAGCCTAGCGGGAGGGCCACCGGGGAGCTGTTTTTT.

The table lists this clone with a few counts. The V call is TRBV5-6, the J call TRBJ1-2, with D perhaps TRBD1 (6 bases). Germline V gene data show CDR1 as SGHDT and CDR2 as YYEEEE. V was pared by 0 bases and J by 0 bases, with 12 bases between. This CDR3 comprises 16 residues. The CDR3 region is CASSLGTARANYGYTF. CDR3 nucleotides: TGTGCCAGCAGCTTGGGGACAGCCCGGGCTAACTATGGCTACACCTTC. Complete variable domain (other parts from reference TRBV5-6 and TRBJ1-2): DAGVTQSPTHLIKTRGQQVTLRCSPKSGHDTVSWYQQALGQGPQFIFQYYEEEERQRGNFPDRFSGHQFPNYSSELNVNALLLGDSALYLCASSLGTARANYGYTFGSGTRLTVV.

The rearrangement uses TRBV5-1 and TRBJ2-1, with 7 bases aligning to TRBD1. CDR3 length: 15 residues. The V segment lost 3 bases and the J segment 8 bases; nucleotides outside the gene matches: 11. Germline V gene sequence: CDR1 SGHRS, CDR2 YFSETQ. In DNA form, the CDR3 reads TGCGCCAGCAGCTACGACGACAGGGTAGGGGATGAGCAGTTCTTC. As protein: CASSYDDRVGDEQFF.

The V and J genes are TRBV2 and TRBJ1-5; tentatively, D is TRBD1 (5 bases). The germline V and J ends were trimmed by 10 bases and 4 bases, with 11 bases remaining between them. The germline V gene has CDR1 SNHLY and CDR2 FYNNEI. This CDR3 is built from 12 residues. The CDR3 nucleotides read TGTGCCACCGCGGGGGATAATCAGCCCCAGCATTTT. Encoded protein: CATAGDNQPQHF.

This rearrangement joins TRBV7-2 to TRBJ2-3, with 7 bases matching TRBD2. V shed 5 bases and J 7 bases; nucleotides not matched to a gene: 21. There are 18 residues in the CDR3. Germline V gene data show CDR1 as SGHTA and CDR2 as FQGNSA. The CDR3 spells CASSQEGPRAGSPNTQYF. The CDR3 bases are TGTGCCAGCAGCCAGGAGGGCCCGCGAGCGGGGTCGCCGAATACGCAGTATTTT. Using reference TRBV7-2 and TRBJ2-3 for the parts outside the CDR3, the full variable domain is GAGVSQSPSNKVTEKGKDVELRCDPISGHTALYWYRQSLGQGLEFLIYFQGNSAPDKSGLPSDRFSAERTGGSVSTLTIQRTQQEDSAVYLCASSQEGPRAGSPNTQYFGPGTRLTVL.

The chain recombines TRBV7-9 with TRBJ1-5; D gene ambiguous. Germline assignment: CDR1 SEHNR and CDR2 FQNEAQ (reference sequence). V was trimmed by 5 bases and J by 0 bases, leaving 11 bases between them. The CDR3 length is 15 residues. CDR3 sequence reads: CASSPLQNSNQPQHF. CDR3 sequence (DNA): TGTGCCAGCAGCCCCTTACAGAATAGCAATCAGCCCCAGCATTTT.

This chain connects TRBV18 to TRBJ1-4, with D unresolved. Looked up from germline, CDR1 is KGHSH and CDR2 is LQKENI. The CDR3 totals 15 residues. V shed 0 bases and J shed 6 bases, with 11 bases lying between them. As DNA, the CDR3 is TGTGCCAGCTCACCACCGGAGGCAATACATGAAAAACTGTTTTTT. This translates into CASSPPEAIHEKLFF.

The CDR3 region has the DNA TGTGCCACCAGCAGAGATTCAGCTAGCGGGGAAGAGACCCAGTACTTC. Translated, it gives CATSRDSASGEETQYF. The V gene is TRBV15, the J gene TRBJ2-5; 9 bases are a match to TRBD2. Germline V gene sequence: CDR1 LNHNV, CDR2 YYDKDF (reference sequence). The CDR3 is 16 amino acids. Losses at the gene ends were 0 bases for V and 3 bases for J; bases not matched to a gene: 5.

The table lists this clone with a few counts. This sequence joins TRBV5-1 and TRBJ1-1; D is perhaps TRBD1 (5 bases). V lost 4 bases, J lost 1 base, and 11 bases lay in between. The CDR3 totals 14 residues. From germline, CDR1 is SGHRS and CDR2 YFSETQ. The CDR3 loop is CASSGRVGNTEAFF. Written as DNA, the CDR3 is TGCGCCAGCAGCGGCAGGGTTGGGAACACTGAAGCTTTCTTT.

This sequence joins TRBV21-1 and TRBJ1-5; TRBD1 is the table's D call and was not checked against the DNA. TRBV21-1 is flagged as a pseudogene. This CDR3 is 12 amino acids long. This CDR3 is CASSKAIQPQHF. In DNA, the CDR3 is TGTGCCAGCAGCAAAGCCATTCAGCCCCAGCATTTT.